This T cell receptor beta chain is from a study of PD-L1 blockade in urothelial cancer. Study summary: Male sex and bladder-origin urothelial cancer characterized about 85% of the roughly 29 patients.

Sequenced by immunoSEQ multiplex PCR; TCRdb stores in-frame clones only, minus some. The table lists roughly 42,000 clones, roughly nine tenths of them singletons. The length of the CDR3 is 14 residues. CDR1 is SEHNR and CDR2 is FQNEAQ in the germline V gene (reference sequence). With 1 base clipped from V and 6 bases from J, the junction kept 4 bases outside the gene matches. Regarding time point: peripheral blood 6 weeks after treatment start. Between 1 and 8 samples, pretreatment and on-treatment, were given by each patient. Source: PBMCs, taken around atezolizumab (anti-PD-L1) treatment. V gene TRBV7-9 combines with J gene TRBJ1-1; the match to TRBD1 covers 8 bases. This receptor was identified in a man in his 70s with urothelial cancer. CDR3 DNA: TGTGCCAGCAGCTTAGTGGACAGGGAATCTGAAGCTTTCTTT. It translates to CASSLVDRESEAFF. Filled out from reference TRBV7-9 and TRBJ1-1, the complete variable domain reads DTGVSQNPRHKITKRGQNVTFRCDPISEHNRLYWYRQTLGQGPEFLTYFQNEAQLEKSRLLSDRFSAERPKGSFSTLEIQRTEQGDSAMYLCASSLVDRESEAFFGQGTRLTVV.